This T cell receptor beta chain is from a study of response to subunit inactivated influenza vaccine (dated by TCRdb to about 2018). Context from the whole study: Deep quantitative profiling of the T cell receptor repertoire was used in the study to follow responses to a trivalent subunit inactivated influenza vaccine.

As concerns this clonotype: It lacks a known antigen. It has no much larger one-base neighbor in the sample; base qualities were not kept.

Broader findings and caveats from the paper: According to the authors, only a limited number of new T cells may be recruited by each seasonal influenza vaccination.

Trimming costs V 5 bases and J 1 base, and their ends lie 11 bases apart. Counted from cysteine to phenylalanine, this CDR3 has 14 amino acids. The sequence is cut down to CDR3 DNA, 42 bases in frame from base 1. Reading the germline V gene gives CDR1 KGHSH and CDR2 LQKENI. Libraries came from RT-PCR. Sequencing used an Illumina HiSeq 2500. TCRdb handled the public reads itself, with Q25 trimming in fastp and clone calling in MiXCR, and kept productive beta chains. Here each entry gathers all rows of one CDR3 protein and keeps the most common genes and DNA. Recorded for this sample are 600,000 to 850,000 distinct CDR3 sequences; approximately 15% of them occurred a single time. The ten largest clones add up to roughly 7.2% of the sample.

The rearranged chain carries TRBV18 and TRBJ1-1; no D segment can be confidently identified. The TCR comes from a man aged 50-59 years who received an inactivated influenza vaccine. Donor details come from another sample of the same person, matched by shared clones. The sample consisted of PBMCs from blood, taken 14 to 15 days before vaccination. The DNA sequence is given as TGTGCCAGCTCATTCTCCGGGAGGAACACTGAAGCTTTCTTT. Translated, it reads CASSFSGRNTEAFF.